This T cell receptor (beta chain) was found in a study of T cell responses to AZD1222 COVID-19 vaccine. Across the whole study: Second doses that came at about 4 or about 12 weeks were put together.

Germline V gene data show CDR1 as MNHEY and CDR2 as SVGAGI. V lost 6 bases and J lost 2; bases outside the gene matches: 6. The CDR3 sequence is 15 residues long. Profiling relied on immunoSEQ multiplex PCR, and the TCRdb table lists in-frame clones only, not all of them. Here the sample spans about 160,000 clones, 70% to 90% being singletons. Study-level points and caveats: Every sample of the repertoires postdated the peak T cell response.

Concerning this clone: The antigen remains unidentified.

The chain links TRBV6-5 to TRBJ2-2; 7 nucleotides agree with TRBD1. This specimen was peripheral blood, taken on day 0 of AZD1222 vaccination. The TCR comes from an adult in good health. CDR3 residues: CASRVRDSNTGELFF. Here the CDR3 DNA reads TGTGCCAGCAGGGTCCGGGACAGTAACACCGGGGAGCTGTTTTTT.